These 10 T cell receptor beta chains were sequenced from one sample in a study of blood T cell repertoires in COVID-19. Profiling relied on immunoSEQ multiplex PCR, and the TCRdb table lists in-frame clones only, not all of them. The table lists approximately 79,000 clones, around 89% of them singletons. The sequenced material came from peripheral blood. The receptors shown here come from a man aged 55 to 69 with acute or convalescent COVID-19.

The CDR3 sequence is CASSLAGGNYGYTF. The CDR3 DNA reads TGTGCCAGCAGCTTAGCAGGGGGCAACTATGGCTACACCTTC. The chain couples TRBV11-2 to TRBJ1-2; 8 nucleotides agree with TRBD1. This CDR3 comprises 14 residues. With 1 base clipped from V and 2 bases from J, the junction kept 0 bases outside the gene matches. Germline V CDR1 and CDR2: SGHAT, FQNNGV.

This chain connects TRBV19 to TRBJ2-1, with D tentatively TRBD1 (5 bases). The V gene's germline CDR1 is LNHDA and CDR2 SQIVND (reference sequence). The CDR3 has 14 amino acids. V gave up 2 bases and J gave up 8 bases, with 13 bases separating them. Here the CDR3 reads CASSIYRRLDEQFF. CDR3 nucleotide sequence: TGTGCCAGTAGTATATACAGGCGCCTTGATGAGCAGTTCTTC.

The chain employs TRBV7-2 and TRBJ2-2; tentative D call: TRBD1 (5 bases). Germline lookup yields CDR1 SGHTA and CDR2 FQGNSA. The CDR3 sequence is 13 residues long. With 4 bases removed from V and 7 bases from J, the gap between germline ends came to 10 bases. The CDR3 sequence is CASSSQGSGELFF. For the CDR3, the DNA is TGTGCCAGCAGCTCTCAGGGAAGCGGGGAGCTGTTTTTT. The full variable domain, its missing parts supplied by reference TRBV7-2 and TRBJ2-2, is GAGVSQSPSNKVTEKGKDVELRCDPISGHTALYWYRQSLGQGLEFLIYFQGNSAPDKSGLPSDRFSAERTGGSVSTLTIQRTQQEDSAVYLCASSSQGSGELFFGEGSRLTVL.

This sequence joins TRBV9 and TRBJ1-3; a weak D match, TRBD1 (5 bases). Trimming took 0 bases from V and 4 from J, leaving 14 bases between them. The V gene's germline CDR1 is SGDLS and CDR2 YYNGEE. CDR3 size: 16 residues. This CDR3 is CASSVDPTGGGNTIYF. The CDR3 region has the DNA TGTGCCAGCAGCGTAGACCCCACGGGGGGAGGAAACACCATATATTTT.

The chain has TRBV6-6 and TRBJ2-7, with 9 bases matching TRBD1. Germline loops: CDR1 MNHNY, CDR2 SVGAGI (reference sequence). The CDR3 is 16 amino acids. The trim removed 5 bases at V and 2 bases at J, leaving 10 bases unmatched. The DNA of the CDR3 is TGTGCCAGCAGTATAACAAGACAGGGGGGTACCTACGAGCAGTACTTC. It codes for CASSITRQGGTYEQYF.

This clone came up a few times. V and J are TRBV2 and TRBJ1-5; tentative D call: TRBD1 (6 bases). V lost 0 bases and J lost 1, with 7 bases in between. This CDR3 is built from 15 residues. CDR1 SNHLY and CDR2 FYNNEI come from the germline V gene. The CDR3 nucleotides read TGTGCCAGCAGTGAAGCCAGGGGCAGCAATCAGCCCCAGCATTTT. Encoded protein: CASSEARGSNQPQHF.

The chain has TRBV25-1 and TRBJ2-1, with 7 bases fitting TRBD1. The CDR3 sequence is 15 residues long. Germline CDR1 is MGHDK and CDR2 is SYGVNS. V lost 3 bases to trimming and J lost 6 bases; unmatched junction nucleotides: 8. The CDR3 reads CASSDRGQWVNEQFF. Here the CDR3 DNA reads TGTGCCAGCAGTGATAGGGGGCAGTGGGTCAATGAGCAGTTCTTC.

The J gene is TRBJ1-4, the V gene TRBV14; D not certain. Trimming removed 4 bases from V and 7 bases from J, with 16 bases in between. The germline V gene encodes CDR1 SGHDN and CDR2 FVKESK. This CDR3 has 15 residues. CDR3 in amino acids: CASSLAGIGVEKLFF. The CDR3 DNA sequence: TGTGCCAGCAGCCTCGCAGGAATTGGTGTTGAAAAACTGTTTTTT.

CDR3 in amino acids: CASSHQTTNEKLFF. The CDR3 nucleotides read TGTGCCAGCAGCCACCAAACCACAAATGAAAAACTGTTTTTT. This chain links TRBV6-5 with TRBJ1-4; D not resolved. This CDR3 is 14 amino acids long. CDR1 and CDR2 from the germline V gene are MNHEY and SVGAGI. Trimming removed 6 bases from V and 5 bases from J, with 13 bases in between.

This clone turned up a few times. The chain combines TRBV21-1 with TRBJ2-7; the D call of TRBD2 is as the table states it, not checked on the DNA. TRBV21-1 represents a pseudogene. The CDR3 extends over 16 amino acids. The CDR3 reads CASSKERTSGSYEQYF. The DNA for the CDR3 is TGTGCCAGCAGCAAGGAACGGACTAGCGGGAGTTACGAGCAGTACTTC.